This T cell receptor (beta chain) stems from a study of T cell responses to AZD1222 COVID-19 vaccine. Broader study findings: Seropositive AZD1222 recipients at baseline numbered only six or seven. It was only after the peak T cell response that any repertoires were sampled.

As for this clone: Its antigen is not known.

The repertoire was sequenced with immunoSEQ multiplex PCR; TCRdb's copy has only in-frame clones and lacks some. The table includes some 200,000 clones, around 94% detected once. CDR3 size: 12 residues. Between the trimmed V and J ends, which lost 2 bases and 4 bases, there was a span of 6 bases. Germline assignment: CDR1 SGHAT and CDR2 FQNNGV. The sample in question was peripheral blood, obtained 28 days after the second dose of the MenACWY control vaccine. The clonotype comes from an adult who received the MenACWY meningococcal vaccine as a control. This chain joins TRBV11-2 and TRBJ2-7; D unclear. CDR3: CASSLPSYEQYF. CDR3 sequence (DNA): TGTGCCAGCAGCTTACCGTCGTACGAGCAGTACTTC.